This T cell receptor (beta chain) came from a study of T-cell memory formation after mild COVID-19. The CDR3 is 15 amino acids. Germline CDR1 SGHRS, CDR2 YFSETQ. The V and J ends lost 0 bases and 6 bases respectively, with 12 bases between them. This clonotype turned up a few times. TCRdb itself ran the 5' RACE reads through MiXCR, one entry per CDR3 protein. The table lists roughly 260,000 distinct CDR3 sequences, roughly 17% of them singletons. Sequenced material: PBMCs or a T cell subset sorted from them (not recorded which). The sequence was obtained from a man aged 18 to 30 who had mild COVID-19 (a few samples of this study predate the infection). Cell type and time point are not known. The chain recombines TRBV5-1 with TRBJ2-2, with D possibly being TRBD1 or TRBD2 (6 bases each). The CDR3 DNA sequence: TGCGCCAGCAGCTTGGTCGGGGGCCTCCCCGGGGAGCTGTTTTTT. This codes for CASSLVGGLPGELFF. Looking up the rest from reference TRBV5-1 and TRBJ2-2 gives the full variable domain: KAGVTQTPRYLIKTRGQQVTLSCSPISGHRSVSWYQQTPGQGLQFLFEYFSETQRNKGNFPGRFSGRQFSNSRSEMNVSTLELGDSALYLCASSLVGGLPGELFFGEGSRLTVL.